One and the same sample provided the 25 T cell receptor beta chains below, sequenced in a study of T cells after yellow fever vaccination. TCRdb re-called the 5' RACE reads with MiXCR, one entry per CDR3 protein. The profile shows some 600,000 distinct CDR3 sequences, roughly an eighth of them singletons. This specimen was PBMCs, taken on the day of the yellow fever booster vaccination. The source is a man aged 25 to 40 who received the YFV17D yellow fever vaccine.

The CDR3 here is CASSVDVSGFYEQYF. The DNA of the CDR3 is TGTGCCAGCAGCGTAGATGTTAGCGGGTTCTACGAGCAGTACTTC. The chain joins TRBV9 to TRBJ2-7, with 7 bases aligning to TRBD2. Per germline, CDR1 SGDLS and CDR2 YYNGEE. This CDR3 contains 15 residues. V dropped 0 bases and J dropped 3; count of bases not matched to a gene: 6.

There are a few counts of this clonotype. The chain uses TRBV11-2 and TRBJ2-2; 13 bases map to TRBD2. This CDR3 region has 18 residues. The germline gives CDR1 SGHAT, CDR2 FQNNGV. The V segment lost 3 bases and the J segment 6 bases; nucleotides outside the gene matches: 10. The CDR3 is CASSLVLAGGMKAGELFF. The CDR3 DNA reads as TGTGCCAGCAGCTTGGTACTAGCGGGAGGGATGAAGGCCGGGGAGCTGTTTTTT.

This chain links TRBV24-1 with TRBJ2-1; a weak D match, TRBD1 (7 bases). CDR1 is KGHDR, CDR2 SFDVKD, per germline. The V and J ends lost 9 bases and 7 bases respectively, with 27 bases between them. The CDR3 consists of 17 residues. The CDR3 region has the DNA TGTGCCACCTCACGGCCGAACAGGGGAGGTTTCAAGAATGAGCAGTTCTTC. This translates into CATSRPNRGGFKNEQFF.

In its sample, this clonotype was seen many times. The chain combines TRBV29-1 with TRBJ2-5; TRBD1 aligns across 7 bases. The germline V gene has CDR1 SQVTM and CDR2 ANQGSEA. With V trimmed by 6 bases and J by 5 bases, 6 bases remained unmatched. This CDR3 is 12 amino acids long. CDR3 in amino acids: CSVETGAETQYF. The CDR3 nucleotides are TGCAGCGTGGAAACAGGGGCCGAGACCCAGTACTTC.

This clonotype was recorded a few times. The rearrangement uses TRBV5-4 and TRBJ2-7; 8 bases fit TRBD1. The length of the CDR3 is 15 residues. V shed 4 bases, J shed 6 bases, and the junction held 12 bases outside the gene matches. The germline gives CDR1 SGHNT, CDR2 YYREEE (reference sequence). The DNA for the CDR3 is TGTGCCAGCAGCGCTTCACAGGGACAGGCCCGCGAGCAGTACTTC. This codes for CASSASQGQAREQYF.

Ten or more counts support this clonotype. V gene TRBV12-3 or TRBV12-4 combines with J gene TRBJ2-3; D is possibly TRBD1 (6 bases). CDR3 length equals 15 residues. V was shortened by 6 bases and J by 1 base, with 14 bases between the two germline ends. CDR3 loop: CASRPQGIRTDTQYF. The CDR3 DNA is TGTGCCAGCAGACCCCAGGGGATCCGCACAGATACGCAGTATTTT.

CDR3 DNA: TGTGCCACTCTTCTAGCGGGAGGGCCCACCGGGGAGCTGTTTTTT. Translation: CATLLAGGPTGELFF. The J gene is TRBJ2-2, the V gene TRBV6-1; 12 nucleotides match TRBD2. The CDR3 spans 15 residues. In germline, CDR1 is MNHNS, CDR2 SASEGT. J lost 4 bases, V lost 10 bases, and 7 bases had no gene match.

A few counts support this clonotype. CDR3 sequence reads: CSVERGLTGGLSYEQYF. The CDR3 bases are TGCAGCGTTGAACGGGGGCTCACGGGAGGTCTTTCCTACGAGCAGTACTTC. The chain links TRBV29-1 to TRBJ2-7; perhaps TRBD2 as D (7 bases). With 2 bases removed from V and 1 base from J, the gap between germline ends came to 21 bases. This CDR3 has 17 residues. Germline CDR1 SQVTM, CDR2 ANQGSEA.

The CDR3 here is CATKHDYNSPLHF. The CDR3 DNA sequence: TGTGCCACAAAACACGACTATAATTCACCCCTCCACTTT. The chain has TRBV19 and TRBJ1-6, with no clear D. CDR1 LNHDA and CDR2 SQIVND come from the germline V gene (reference sequence). This CDR3 has 13 residues. Trimming cost V 10 bases and J 3 bases, with 10 bases left between them.

This clonotype was counted a few times. The chain carries TRBV29-1 and TRBJ2-1; 7 bases fit TRBD2. The germline V gene has CDR1 SQVTM and CDR2 ANQGSEA. Trimming at V came to 3 bases and at J to 8 bases, leaving 4 bases not matched to a gene. The CDR3 loop spans 12 amino acids. This CDR3 is CSVDGGLDEQFF. The DNA for the CDR3 is TGCAGCGTTGACGGGGGGTTGGATGAGCAGTTCTTC.

The genes are TRBV7-2 and TRBJ2-2; TRBD2 matches at 7 bases. Germline V CDR1 and CDR2: SGHTA, FQGNSA. The CDR3 is made up of 15 amino acids. Trimming at V came to 2 bases and at J to 2 bases, leaving 2 bases not matched to a gene. The CDR3 sequence is CASSLTSVNTGELFF. DNA for the CDR3: TGTGCCAGCAGCTTAACTAGCGTTAACACCGGGGAGCTGTTTTTT.

This clonotype has more than one count but fewer than ten. The chain joins TRBV28 to TRBJ2-7; TRBD1 aligns across 7 bases. Unmatched junction bases numbered 7, after V lost 5 bases and J lost 3 bases. The CDR3 has 14 residues. CDR1 MDHEN and CDR2 SYDVKM come from the germline V gene. The CDR3 coding sequence is TGTGCCAGCAGTCGCGACAGGGCAAGCTACGAGCAGTACTTC. Translating it yields CASSRDRASYEQYF.

This clonotype appeared a few times. This sequence joins TRBV30 and TRBJ1-2, with D possibly being TRBD1 (6 bases). The CDR3 is 14 residues long. Germline CDR1 reads GTSNPN; CDR2 reads SVGIG (reference sequence). The ends were cut back, 4 bases at V and 4 bases at J, with 16 bases in the middle. The CDR3 sequence is CAWKEDSYVYGYTF. The CDR3 nucleotides are TGTGCCTGGAAGGAGGACAGTTACGTCTATGGCTACACCTTC.

This clonotype was seen more than once but under ten times. The CDR3 region has the DNA TGTGCCAGCTCACCAGCGCCAGGGGGGTACGAGCAGTACTTC. Translation gives CASSPAPGGYEQYF. V is TRBV18 and J is TRBJ2-7; perhaps TRBD1 as D (7 bases). From germline, CDR1 is KGHSH and CDR2 LQKENI. Trimming removed 2 bases at V and 4 bases at J, with 12 bases between. This CDR3 has 14 amino acids.

The CDR3: CASSFEWGVGGTQYF. CDR3 nucleotides: TGTGCCAGCAGCTTCGAGTGGGGCGTAGGGGGTACGCAGTATTTT. This chain joins TRBV7-2 and TRBJ2-3; TRBD1 might be the D (6 bases). The germline gives CDR1 SGHTA, CDR2 FQGNSA. V shed 3 bases and J shed 8 bases, with 18 bases lying between them. This CDR3 is built from 15 residues.

The CDR3 DNA sequence: TGTGCCAGCAGCCCCGGTAGCGGGAGGGATACGCAGTATTTT. Its translation is CASSPGSGRDTQYF. J is TRBJ2-3 and V is TRBV5-5, with TRBD2 matching 10 bases. Germline V gene lookup returns CDR1 SGHKS and CDR2 YYEKEE (reference sequence). Trimming removed 4 bases from V and 6 bases from J; junction bases left unmatched: 5. The CDR3 totals 14 residues. The full variable domain, rest sourced from reference TRBV5-5 and TRBJ2-3, is DAGVTQSPTHLIKTRGQQVTLRCSPISGHKSVSWYQQVLGQGPQFIFQYYEKEERGRGNFPDRFSARQFPNYSSELNVNALLLGDSALYLCASSPGSGRDTQYFGPGTRLTVL.

This clonotype was found many times. The chain combines TRBV28 with TRBJ2-7; no clear D gene. Deletions cut 6 bases from V and 0 bases from J, with 12 bases between. CDR3 length: 14 amino acids. Germline-derived CDR1 and CDR2 are MDHEN and SYDVKM. Here the CDR3 DNA reads TGTGCCAGCAGAACATTAGGCAACTCCTACGAGCAGTACTTC. This sequence encodes CASRTLGNSYEQYF.

This chain uses TRBV9 with TRBJ2-6; D is uncertain. Germline CDR1 is SGDLS and CDR2 is YYNGEE. Trimming shortened V by 6 bases and J by 0 bases, and 4 bases separated the two germline ends. The CDR3 extends over 13 amino acids. The CDR3 DNA follows: TGTGCCAGCATGAGCTCTGGGGCCAACGTCCTGACTTTC. It is translated as CASMSSGANVLTF.

This clonotype was found once. One end of the junction does not line up with germline, which may come from a read error. The chain couples TRBV11-2 to TRBJ2-2, with D possibly TRBD2 on 5 matching bases. CDR1 is SGHAT and CDR2 is FQNNGV in the germline V gene. The CDR3 contains 17 residues. The CDR3 DNA follows: TGTGCCAGCAGCTTAGATACGGTGATTAGTAACACCGGGGAGCTGTTATTT. Protein sequence: CASSLDTVISNTGELLF.

The chain has TRBV7-2 and TRBJ2-7; 7 nucleotides line up with TRBD2. The J segment lost 4 bases and the V segment lost 5 bases, leaving 14 bases of the junction unmatched. The CDR3 runs to 16 residues. Germline CDR1 reads SGHTA; CDR2 reads FQGNSA. The CDR3 nucleotides read TGTGCCAGCAGCCTCTCGCAGGCTAGCGGCTCGTACGAGCAGTACTTC. Translation: CASSLSQASGSYEQYF.

This rearrangement joins TRBV9 to TRBJ2-7; 9 bases map to TRBD2. V was clipped by 3 bases and J by 2 bases; unmatched bases: 6. The V gene's germline CDR1 is SGDLS and CDR2 YYNGEE. The CDR3 covers 15 residues. The CDR3 DNA is TGTGCCAGCAGCGGTGGAGCGGGAGGCCCCTACGAGCAGTACTTC. Translated, it gives CASSGGAGGPYEQYF.

This clonotype was recorded many times. The J gene is TRBJ2-5, the V gene TRBV7-8, with a weak D call TRBD1 (6 bases). The CDR3 is 13 amino acids. V lost 4 bases to trimming and J lost 5 bases, with 11 bases between them. The germline CDR1 and CDR2 sequences are SGHVS and FQNEAQ. This chain's CDR3 is CASSSQGLETQYF. The CDR3, as DNA: TGTGCCAGCAGCTCCCAGGGGCTCGAGACCCAGTACTTC.

The CDR3 coding sequence is TGTGCCAGCAGTTACTCGGGGAATGGCTACACCTTC. Amino acid sequence: CASSYSGNGYTF. The chain carries TRBV6-6 and TRBJ1-2; D gene ambiguous. V shed 0 bases and J shed 6 bases, with 5 bases lying between them. Germline CDR1 MNHNY, CDR2 SVGAGI (reference sequence). This CDR3 contains 12 residues.

This clonotype was seen a few times. The chain joins TRBV29-1 to TRBJ2-1, with TRBD2 matching over 12 bases. CDR1 and CDR2 from the germline V gene are SQVTM and ANQGSEA. This CDR3 has 15 residues. The ends lost 2 bases at V and 6 bases at J; junction bases unmatched: 5. In DNA, the CDR3 is TGCAGCGTTGAAAGGGGACTAGCGGGCTTCAATGAGCAGTTCTTC. It yields the protein CSVERGLAGFNEQFF.

This clonotype was seen a few times. The rearrangement links TRBV7-2 to TRBJ1-3, with 8 bases that match TRBD1. V lost 5 bases, J lost 3 bases, and 6 bases stayed unmatched. Germline V gene sequence: CDR1 SGHTA, CDR2 FQGNSA. This CDR3 is 15 amino acids long. In DNA, the CDR3 is TGTGCCAGCAGCGAGGACAGGGTTGGTGGAAACACCATATATTTT. As protein: CASSEDRVGGNTIYF.